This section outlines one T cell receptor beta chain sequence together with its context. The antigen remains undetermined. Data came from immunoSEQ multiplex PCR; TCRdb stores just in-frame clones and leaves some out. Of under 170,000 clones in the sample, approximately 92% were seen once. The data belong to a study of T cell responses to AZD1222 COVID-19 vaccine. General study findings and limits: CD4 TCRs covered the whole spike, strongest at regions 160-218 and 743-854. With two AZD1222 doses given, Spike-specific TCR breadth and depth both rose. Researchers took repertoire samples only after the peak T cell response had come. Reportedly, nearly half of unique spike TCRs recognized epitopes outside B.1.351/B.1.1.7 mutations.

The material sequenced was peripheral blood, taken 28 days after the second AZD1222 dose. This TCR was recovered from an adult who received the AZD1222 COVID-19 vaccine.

CDR3 DNA sequence: TGTGCCAGCAGCCCGGACAGGGTAGGATTGAGGGGGATCCGGAGAGGATTTGCAGATACGCAGTATTTT. This sequence encodes CASSPDRVGLRGIRRGFADTQYF. The chain employs TRBV4-2 and TRBJ2-3; TRBD1 matches 8 bases. The germline V gene encodes CDR1 LGHNA and CDR2 YNFKEQ. Trimming removed 4 bases from V and 4 bases from J; junction bases left unmatched: 31. CDR3 length: 23 residues.